This T cell receptor (beta chain) was observed in a study of T cells after yellow fever vaccination. This clonotype was seen a handful of times. One junction end disagrees with the germline gene, perhaps due to a read error. TCRdb called the 5' RACE reads again in MiXCR, with one record for every CDR3 protein. The sample gives more than 25,000 distinct CDR3 sequences, roughly 6.1% of which show up once; 25% is in the top ten. The sequence derives from a man between 25 and 39 years old who received the YFV17D yellow fever vaccine. This sample comprised PBMCs, either bulk or a sorted T-cell subset (CD4+, CD8+, memory, or dextramer-sorted; not recorded which), obtained on the day of the yellow fever booster vaccination.

CDR3 amino acids: CCAKALGNYGGLQETQYF. CDR3 nucleotides: TGCTGTGCTAAAGCTTTGGGGAACTATGGCGGCCTCCAAGAGACCCAGTACTTC. The genes are TRBV20-1 and TRBJ2-5; D is unresolved. Germline V gives CDR1 DFQATT, CDR2 SNEGSKA (reference sequence). The CDR3 is made up of 18 amino acids.